The rows below give T cell receptor beta chains drawn from one sample of a study of blood T cell repertoires in COVID-19. Sequencing was performed with immunoSEQ multiplex PCR; in TCRdb, only in-frame clones are kept and a portion is missing. The sample includes tens of thousands of clones, approximately 79% seen only once; the top ten take over 3.5%. Source material: peripheral blood. These receptor sequences come from a man between 65 and 79 years old with COVID-19, enrolled during active disease. CDR3s include the opening cysteine and the closing phenylalanine or tryptophan. The D gene is left open where the match is weak. Clone size is not always given. Where it is, it says once, few, many or a class for expanded clones.

v_call: TRBV6-5; j_call: TRBJ1-4; clone_size: -; d_call: TRBD1; cdr3_aa: CASSHGQGVNEKLFF; cdr3_nt: TGTGCCAGCAGTCACGGACAGGGGGTAAACGAAAAACTGTTTTTT
v_call: TRBV11-3; j_call: TRBJ2-1; clone_size: few; d_call: -; cdr3_aa: CASSRTRDSSQFF; cdr3_nt: TGTGCCAGCAGCAGAACTCGGGACTCCTCGCAGTTCTTC
v_call: TRBV19; j_call: TRBJ2-5; clone_size: -; d_call: TRBD2; cdr3_aa: CASSTSGTSVTQYF; cdr3_nt: TGTGCCAGTAGTACCTCCGGGACTAGCGTGACCCAGTACTTC
v_call: TRBV5-1; j_call: TRBJ1-5; clone_size: medium-sized; d_call: -; cdr3_aa: CASSFGGDNQPQHF; cdr3_nt: TGCGCCAGCAGCTTCGGAGGGGACAATCAGCCCCAGCATTTT
v_call: TRBV14; j_call: TRBJ2-5; clone_size: -; d_call: -; cdr3_aa: CASSQAGGEETQYF; cdr3_nt: TGTGCCAGCAGCCAAGCGGGGGGCGAAGAGACCCAGTACTTC
v_call: TRBV6-5; j_call: TRBJ1-1; clone_size: -; d_call: -; cdr3_aa: CASSPGSEAFF; cdr3_nt: TGTGCCAGCAGCCCCGGGTCTGAAGCTTTCTTT
v_call: TRBV19; j_call: TRBJ2-7; clone_size: -; d_call: TRBD1; cdr3_aa: CASRTGTGSYEQYF; cdr3_nt: TGTGCCAGTAGAACCGGGACAGGTTCCTACGAGCAGTACTTC
v_call: TRBV7-2; j_call: TRBJ2-7; clone_size: -; d_call: -; cdr3_aa: CASSLSPSRESYEQYF; cdr3_nt: TGTGCCAGCAGCTTGTCCCCTTCGCGTGAGTCCTACGAGCAGTACTTC
v_call: TRBV19; j_call: TRBJ2-7; clone_size: once; d_call: TRBD2; cdr3_aa: CASRTSGSYEQYF; cdr3_nt: TGTGCCAGTAGGACTAGCGGGAGCTACGAGCAGTACTTC
v_call: TRBV4-2; j_call: TRBJ2-3; clone_size: -; d_call: -; cdr3_aa: CASSQGSDNTDTQYF; cdr3_nt: TGTGCCAGCAGCCAAGGCTCAGATAACACAGATACGCAGTATTTT
v_call: TRBV27; j_call: TRBJ2-7; clone_size: -; d_call: TRBD2; cdr3_aa: CATHGDGRAGEQYF; cdr3_nt: TGTGCCACTCACGGGGACGGGAGGGCGGGAGAGCAGTACTTC
v_call: TRBV5-4; j_call: TRBJ2-2; clone_size: -; d_call: -; cdr3_aa: CASSSMAGENTGELFF; cdr3_nt: TGTGCCAGCAGCTCCATGGCAGGGGAGAACACCGGGGAGCTGTTTTTT
v_call: TRBV5-1; j_call: TRBJ2-3; clone_size: -; d_call: TRBD2; cdr3_aa: CASSFSGRADTQYF; cdr3_nt: TGCGCCAGCAGCTTCAGCGGGAGAGCAGATACGCAGTATTTT
v_call: TRBV9; j_call: TRBJ2-4; clone_size: -; d_call: -; cdr3_aa: CASSVGLAPSNWAKNIQYF; cdr3_nt: TGTGCCAGCAGCGTAGGCCTAGCGCCTTCAAACTGGGCCAAAAACATTCAGTACTTC
v_call: TRBV12-5; j_call: TRBJ2-1; clone_size: -; d_call: TRBD2; cdr3_aa: CASGSGLAGDEQFF; cdr3_nt: TGTGCTAGTGGTTCGGGACTAGCGGGAGATGAGCAGTTCTTC
v_call: TRBV27; j_call: TRBJ2-7; clone_size: -; d_call: TRBD1; cdr3_aa: CASSVTWTGTEQYF; cdr3_nt: TGTGCCAGCAGTGTAACTTGGACAGGGACCGAGCAGTACTTC
v_call: TRBV19; j_call: TRBJ2-7; clone_size: -; d_call: -; cdr3_aa: CASSIPRGSSSYEQYF; cdr3_nt: TGTGCCAGTAGTATTCCTCGCGGTTCAAGCTCCTACGAGCAGTACTTC
v_call: TRBV11-3; j_call: TRBJ2-3; clone_size: -; d_call: TRBD1; cdr3_aa: CASSIGTGGGLDTQYF; cdr3_nt: TGTGCCAGCAGCATTGGGACAGGGGGTGGATTAGATACGCAGTATTTT
v_call: TRBV6-5; j_call: TRBJ2-7; clone_size: -; d_call: -; cdr3_aa: CASRKTWTGGYEQYF; cdr3_nt: TGTGCCAGCAGGAAAACCTGGACCGGAGGCTACGAGCAGTACTTC
v_call: TRBV11-3; j_call: TRBJ2-1; clone_size: -; d_call: TRBD2; cdr3_aa: CASSQRGLVVF; cdr3_nt: TGTGCCAGCAGCCAAAGGGGACTAGTGGTCTTC
v_call: TRBV9; j_call: TRBJ1-6; clone_size: -; d_call: TRBD1; cdr3_aa: CASSWTGGDSPLHF; cdr3_nt: TGTGCCAGCAGCTGGACAGGGGGCGATTCACCCCTCCACTTT
v_call: TRBV6-2/TRBV6-3; j_call: TRBJ2-3; clone_size: -; d_call: TRBD1; cdr3_aa: CASSYGTGGTDTQYF; cdr3_nt: TGTGCCAGCAGTTACGGCACAGGGGGCACAGATACGCAGTATTTT
v_call: TRBV7-8; j_call: TRBJ1-2; clone_size: -; d_call: -; cdr3_aa: CASSSMTGLMDGYTF; cdr3_nt: TGTGCCAGCAGCTCCATGACAGGTTTAATGGATGGCTACACCTTC
v_call: TRBV30; j_call: TRBJ1-2; clone_size: few; d_call: TRBD1; cdr3_aa: CAWTTGQGRYTF; cdr3_nt: TGTGCCTGGACCACGGGACAGGGACGCTACACCTTC
v_call: TRBV7-7; j_call: TRBJ2-1; clone_size: -; d_call: -; cdr3_aa: CASSFGLGEEEQFF; cdr3_nt: TGTGCTAGCAGCTTCGGACTGGGAGAGGAGGAGCAGTTCTTC
v_call: TRBV28; j_call: TRBJ1-5; clone_size: -; d_call: -; cdr3_aa: CASRPSVPQPQHF; cdr3_nt: TGTGCCAGCAGACCATCGGTACCCCAGCCCCAGCATTTT
v_call: TRBV19; j_call: TRBJ2-3; clone_size: -; d_call: TRBD1; cdr3_aa: CAISRSPQGVADTQYF; cdr3_nt: TGTGCCATTTCCCGCTCCCCCCAGGGGGTGGCAGATACGCAGTATTTT
v_call: TRBV5-1; j_call: TRBJ2-3; clone_size: -; d_call: -; cdr3_aa: CASSLGGRHVADTQYF; cdr3_nt: TGCGCCAGCAGCTTAGGCGGGCGACACGTGGCAGATACGCAGTATTTT
v_call: TRBV6-5; j_call: TRBJ1-2; clone_size: -; d_call: TRBD1; cdr3_aa: CASSYRPGQGAYGYTF; cdr3_nt: TGTGCCAGCAGTTACCGCCCGGGACAGGGGGCGTATGGCTACACCTTC
v_call: TRBV7-2; j_call: TRBJ2-7; clone_size: -; d_call: TRBD2; cdr3_aa: CASSPWGTSGSYEQYF; cdr3_nt: TGTGCCAGCAGCCCCTGGGGTACTAGCGGGAGCTACGAGCAGTACTTC
v_call: TRBV5-1; j_call: TRBJ2-3; clone_size: -; d_call: TRBD2; cdr3_aa: CASLRGSGGTVTDTQYF; cdr3_nt: TGCGCCAGCCTTCGGGGGTCGGGAGGGACCGTCACAGATACGCAGTATTTT
v_call: TRBV9; j_call: TRBJ2-7; clone_size: -; d_call: TRBD2; cdr3_aa: CASSKLAGDYEQYF; cdr3_nt: TGTGCCAGCAGCAAGTTAGCGGGAGACTACGAGCAGTACTTC
v_call: TRBV14; j_call: TRBJ1-1; clone_size: -; d_call: -; cdr3_aa: CASSQGRVTEAFF; cdr3_nt: TGTGCCAGCAGCCAGGGGAGGGTCACTGAAGCTTTCTTT
v_call: TRBV7-9; j_call: TRBJ2-1; clone_size: few; d_call: TRBD2; cdr3_aa: CASSSPGGSYNEQFF; cdr3_nt: TGTGCCAGCAGCTCCCCGGGCGGGAGTTACAATGAGCAGTTCTTC
v_call: TRBV21-1; j_call: TRBJ2-1; clone_size: -; d_call: -; cdr3_aa: CASSGRLLAGEDNEQFF; cdr3_nt: TGTGCCAGCAGCGGACGCCTACTAGCGGGGGAAGACAATGAGCAGTTCTTC
v_call: TRBV7-9; j_call: TRBJ1-1; clone_size: -; d_call: TRBD1; cdr3_aa: CASSLEGTVNTEAFF; cdr3_nt: TGTGCCAGCAGCTTAGAAGGGACAGTCAACACTGAAGCTTTCTTT
v_call: TRBV7-2; j_call: TRBJ2-5; clone_size: -; d_call: -; cdr3_aa: CASSLFKETQYF; cdr3_nt: TGTGCCAGCAGCTTGTTTAAAGAGACCCAGTACTTC
v_call: TRBV2; j_call: TRBJ1-4; clone_size: many; d_call: -; cdr3_aa: CASSELEKLFF; cdr3_nt: TGTGCCAGCAGTGAACTTGAAAAACTGTTTTTT
v_call: TRBV27; j_call: TRBJ2-2; clone_size: -; d_call: TRBD1; cdr3_aa: CASRRGTGPSSGELFF; cdr3_nt: TGTGCCAGCAGACGAGGGACAGGACCTTCGTCCGGGGAGCTGTTTTTT
v_call: TRBV19; j_call: TRBJ2-7; clone_size: -; d_call: -; cdr3_aa: CASSIAHQANYEQYF; cdr3_nt: TGTGCCAGTAGTATAGCTCATCAGGCTAACTACGAGCAGTACTTC
v_call: TRBV19; j_call: TRBJ1-2; clone_size: -; d_call: -; cdr3_aa: CASSISTGLPTNYGYTF; cdr3_nt: TGTGCCAGTAGTATTTCTACAGGCCTACCTACTAACTATGGCTACACCTTC
v_call: TRBV4-2; j_call: TRBJ1-4; clone_size: -; d_call: -; cdr3_aa: CASSQDGRPPEKLFF; cdr3_nt: TGTGCCAGCAGCCAAGATGGCAGGCCCCCTGAAAAACTGTTTTTT
v_call: TRBV3-1/TRBV3-2; j_call: TRBJ1-2; clone_size: once; d_call: -; cdr3_aa: CASSQGQAAHGYTF; cdr3_nt: TGTGCCAGCAGCCAAGGACAGGCCGCACATGGCTACACCTTC